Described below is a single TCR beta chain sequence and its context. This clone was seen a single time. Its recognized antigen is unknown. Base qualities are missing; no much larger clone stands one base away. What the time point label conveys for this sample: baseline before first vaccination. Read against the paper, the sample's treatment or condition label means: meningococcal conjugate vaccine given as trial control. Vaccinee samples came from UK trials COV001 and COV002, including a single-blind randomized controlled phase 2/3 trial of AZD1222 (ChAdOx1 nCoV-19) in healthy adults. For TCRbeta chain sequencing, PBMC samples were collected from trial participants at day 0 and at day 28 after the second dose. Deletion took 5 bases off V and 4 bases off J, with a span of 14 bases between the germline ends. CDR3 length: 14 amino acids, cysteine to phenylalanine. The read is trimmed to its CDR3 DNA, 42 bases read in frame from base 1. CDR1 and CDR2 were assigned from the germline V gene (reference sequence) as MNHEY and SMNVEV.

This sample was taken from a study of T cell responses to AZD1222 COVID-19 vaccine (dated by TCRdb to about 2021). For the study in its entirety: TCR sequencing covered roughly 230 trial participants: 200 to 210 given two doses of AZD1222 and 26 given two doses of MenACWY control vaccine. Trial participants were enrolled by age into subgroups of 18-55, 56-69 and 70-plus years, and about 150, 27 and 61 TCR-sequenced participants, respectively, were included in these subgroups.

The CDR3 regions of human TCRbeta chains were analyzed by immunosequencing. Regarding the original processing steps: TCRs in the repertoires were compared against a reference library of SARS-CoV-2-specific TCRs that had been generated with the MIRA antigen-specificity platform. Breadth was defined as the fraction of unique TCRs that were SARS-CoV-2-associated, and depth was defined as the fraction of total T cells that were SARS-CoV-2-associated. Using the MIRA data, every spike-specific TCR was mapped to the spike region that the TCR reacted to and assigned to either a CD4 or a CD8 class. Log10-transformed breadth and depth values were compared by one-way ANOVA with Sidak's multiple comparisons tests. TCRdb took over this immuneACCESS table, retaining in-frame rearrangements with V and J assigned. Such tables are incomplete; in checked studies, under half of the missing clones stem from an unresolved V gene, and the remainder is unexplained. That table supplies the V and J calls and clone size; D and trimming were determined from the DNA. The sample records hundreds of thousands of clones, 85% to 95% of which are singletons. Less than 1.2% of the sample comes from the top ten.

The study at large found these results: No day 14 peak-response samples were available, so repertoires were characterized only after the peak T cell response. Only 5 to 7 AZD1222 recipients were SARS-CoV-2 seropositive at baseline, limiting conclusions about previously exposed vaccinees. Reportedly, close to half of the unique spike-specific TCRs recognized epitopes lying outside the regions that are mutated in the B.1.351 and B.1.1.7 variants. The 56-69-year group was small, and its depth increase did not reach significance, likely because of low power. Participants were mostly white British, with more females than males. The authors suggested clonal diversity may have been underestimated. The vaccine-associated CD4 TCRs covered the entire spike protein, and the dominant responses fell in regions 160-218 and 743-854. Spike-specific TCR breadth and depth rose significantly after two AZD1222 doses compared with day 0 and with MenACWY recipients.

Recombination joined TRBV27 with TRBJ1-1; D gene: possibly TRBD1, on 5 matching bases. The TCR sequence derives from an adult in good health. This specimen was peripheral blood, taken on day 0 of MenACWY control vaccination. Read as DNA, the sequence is TGTGCCAGCAGTGTTATACGGGGCGGCACTGAAGCTTTCTTT. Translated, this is CASSVIRGGTEAFF.